This T cell receptor (beta chain) was sequenced for a study of blood T cell repertoires in COVID-19. TCRdb's copy holds only in-frame clones and misses some; the assay was immunoSEQ multiplex PCR. The sample shows approximately 89,000 clones, 70% to 90% of them seen only once. Looked up from germline, CDR1 is LNHDA and CDR2 is SQIVND (reference sequence). This CDR3 comprises 17 residues. With V trimmed by 4 bases and J by 0 bases, 6 bases remained unmatched. The rearrangement joins TRBV19 to TRBJ2-6, with 7 nucleotides matching TRBD1. Sequencing used peripheral blood. This sequence was found in a woman in her 70s with acute or convalescent COVID-19. The CDR3 loop reads CASSTWDRHSGANVLTF. CDR3 coding DNA: TGTGCCAGTAGTACCTGGGACAGACACTCTGGGGCCAACGTCCTGACTTTC.